Below are 29 T cell receptor beta chains sequenced from a single sample in a study of early T cells in non-severe SARS-CoV-2 infection. MiXCR, applied by TCRdb to the 5' RACE reads, yields one record per CDR3 protein. Of about 35,000 distinct CDR3 sequences listed, about 3.8% were seen once; the top ten hold 5.5% to 6.5%. Input material: whole blood. Every receptor here comes from an adult who was a healthcare worker with PCR-confirmed SARS-CoV-2 infection or an uninfected control (not recorded which).

This clonotype has a count of ten or more. This chain uses TRBV11-2 with TRBJ2-1; D uncertain. Germline values: CDR1 SGHAT, CDR2 FQNNGV. With 1 base removed from V and 7 bases from J, the gap between germline ends came to 14 bases. There are 15 residues in the CDR3. CDR3: CASSLGFGFSNEQFF. The CDR3 bases are TGTGCCAGCAGCTTAGGTTTTGGCTTTAGTAATGAGCAGTTCTTC. The full variable domain, in which reference TRBV11-2 and TRBJ2-1 provide the parts outside the CDR3, is EAGVAQSPRYKIIEKRQSVAFWCNPISGHATLYWYQQILGQGPKLLIQFQNNGVVDDSQLPKDRFSAERLKGVDSTLKIQPAKLEDSAVYLCASSLGFGFSNEQFFGPGTRLTVL.

This chain links TRBV4-1 with TRBJ2-2, with D hard to call. Per the germline V gene, CDR1 is MGHRA and CDR2 is YSYEKL. The CDR3 totals 12 residues. V lost 4 bases, J lost 8 bases, and 8 bases lay in between. In nucleotides, the CDR3 is TGCGCCAGCAGCCGTCACGTAGGGGAGCTGTTTTTT. It translates to CASSRHVGELFF.

This clonotype has ten or more counts. The chain links TRBV11-2 to TRBJ2-1, with TRBD1 matching over 7 bases. There are 16 residues in the CDR3. Germline CDR1 reads SGHAT; CDR2 reads FQNNGV. The V and J ends lost 5 bases and 7 bases, in that order; junction bases with no gene match: 14. The CDR3 region is CASSPRGTRSLNEQFF. The DNA for the CDR3 is TGTGCCAGCAGCCCCAGGGGGACCCGGAGTTTGAATGAGCAGTTCTTC.

This clonotype showed up many times. The chain has TRBV12-3 or TRBV12-4 and TRBJ1-1, with D tentatively TRBD1 (6 bases). The CDR3 contains 14 residues. Trimming shortened V by 4 bases and J by 5 bases, and 14 bases separated the two germline ends. The CDR3 nucleotides are TGTGCCAGCAGTTCCAATGGGGGGGCTACTGAAGCTTTCTTT. This translates into CASSSNGGATEAFF.

This clonotype was detected ten times or more. The chain couples TRBV7-2 to TRBJ2-3; no definite D call. Germline assignment: CDR1 SGHTA and CDR2 FQGNSA. The CDR3 has 12 amino acids. The V gene lost 3 bases and the J gene lost 7 bases, with 8 bases spanning the gap. The CDR3 here is CASSFMGNTQYF. The CDR3, as DNA: TGTGCCAGCAGCTTCATGGGGAATACGCAGTATTTT.

This clonotype showed up many times. J is TRBJ1-5 and V is TRBV18; D is ambiguous. The CDR3 has 15 amino acids. From germline, CDR1 is KGHSH and CDR2 LQKENI. Trimming took off 4 bases at V and 1 base at J, with 11 bases between the two ends. DNA for the CDR3: TGTGCCAGCTCACTAAACCGGGAGAGCAATCAGCCCCAGCATTTT. This sequence encodes CASSLNRESNQPQHF.

This clonotype was counted between two and nine times. V gene TRBV12-3 or TRBV12-4 combines with J gene TRBJ2-7; 13 bases match TRBD2. Unmatched junction bases numbered 4, after V lost 5 bases and J lost 3 bases. The CDR3 totals 15 residues. The DNA for the CDR3 is TGTGCCAGCAGTCCGGGACTAGCGGGATTCTACGAGCAGTACTTC. This sequence encodes CASSPGLAGFYEQYF.

There are many counts of this clonotype. The rearrangement uses TRBV7-9 and TRBJ2-1, with 8 bases lining up with TRBD2. The germline CDR1 and CDR2 sequences are SEHNR and FQNEAQ (reference sequence). V gave up 0 bases and J gave up 0 bases; unmatched junction bases: 7. The CDR3 extends over 18 amino acids. Here the CDR3 reads CASSLALAGVSSYNEQFF. The CDR3 DNA reads as TGTGCCAGCAGCTTAGCGCTAGCGGGCGTCAGCTCCTACAATGAGCAGTTCTTC.

This clonotype was found many times. The chain uses TRBV5-6 and TRBJ2-3; perhaps TRBD2 as D (6 bases). V lost 0 bases, J lost 6 bases, and 14 bases lay in between. From germline, CDR1 is SGHDT and CDR2 YYEEEE. The CDR3 extends over 15 amino acids. Written as DNA, the CDR3 is TGTGCCAGCAGCTTGGAGGCGCGGGGTCAGGATACGCAGTATTTT. Encoded protein: CASSLEARGQDTQYF.

In this sample, this clonotype turned up many times. The genes are TRBV7-2 and TRBJ2-3; 10 bases are a match to TRBD2. The V gene's germline CDR1 is SGHTA and CDR2 FQGNSA. CDR3 length: 16 amino acids. Trimming at V came to 5 bases and at J to 6 bases, leaving 11 bases not matched to a gene. The CDR3 DNA reads as TGTGCCAGCAGCAGCCTAGCGGGGGCCCGAGCGGATACGCAGTATTTT. Protein product: CASSSLAGARADTQYF.

This clonotype has ten or more counts. V usage is TRBV12-3 or TRBV12-4 and J usage is TRBJ2-5; 7 bases align to TRBD2. CDR3 length: 13 amino acids. V trimming: 6 bases; J trimming: 3 bases; junction bases outside the gene matches: 4. CDR3 amino acids: CASRSGTKETQYF. In nucleotides, the CDR3 is TGTGCCAGCAGGAGCGGGACCAAAGAGACCCAGTACTTC.

This clonotype was detected ten times or more. The rearrangement joins TRBV6-1 to TRBJ2-1; 12 bases align to TRBD1. Trimming removed 4 bases from V and 3 bases from J; junction bases left unmatched: 4. This CDR3 contains 16 residues. Germline-derived CDR1 and CDR2 are MNHNS and SASEGT. The CDR3 DNA sequence: TGTGCCAGCAGTGCCCGGGACAGGGGGCACTACAATGAGCAGTTCTTC. Its protein is CASSARDRGHYNEQFF.

The sample holds a few counts of this clonotype. This chain links TRBV5-1 with TRBJ2-4, with 14 bases lining up with TRBD2. CDR1 SGHRS and CDR2 YFSETQ come from the germline V gene. V lost 4 bases, J lost 6 bases, and 12 bases stayed unmatched. The length of the CDR3 is 18 residues. CDR3 protein: CASSRLGLAGDLINIQYF. The DNA for the CDR3 is TGCGCCAGCAGCCGATTGGGACTAGCGGGAGATTTGATAAACATTCAGTACTTC.

The sample holds many counts of this clonotype. This chain links TRBV27 with TRBJ1-4; D ambiguous. Trimming pared 5 bases from V and 8 bases from J, leaving 15 bases between. CDR1 MNHEY and CDR2 SMNVEV come from the germline V gene (reference sequence). The CDR3 is 14 residues long. The CDR3, as DNA: TGTGCCAGCAGTCGCGGGTTTGGAGGCGAAAAACTGTTTTTT. This translates into CASSRGFGGEKLFF.

This clonotype was detected only a few times. The chain uses TRBV24-1 and TRBJ2-3, with no clear D. V was pared by 5 bases and J by 9 bases, with 8 bases between. This CDR3 has 11 residues. CDR1 is KGHDR and CDR2 is SFDVKD in the germline V gene. CDR3 protein: CATSVGLTQYF. The CDR3 coding sequence is TGTGCCACCAGTGTAGGGCTAACGCAGTATTTT.

Many counts were recorded for this clonotype. CDR3 loop: CASSLALRDGSYEQYF. The CDR3 DNA follows: TGTGCCAGCAGCTTAGCGTTGCGGGACGGCTCCTACGAGCAGTACTTC. The chain employs TRBV7-9 and TRBJ2-7, with D possibly matching TRBD2 (6 bases). Trimming left V 0 bases short and J 0 bases short, with 12 bases between. Looked up from germline, CDR1 is SEHNR and CDR2 is FQNEAQ (reference sequence). CDR3 length: 16 amino acids.

This clonotype was detected many times. This chain links TRBV21-1 with TRBJ2-1; TRBD2, the D gene given by the table, was not confirmed from the DNA. TRBV21-1 is reported as a pseudogene. The CDR3 extends over 17 amino acids. This chain's CDR3 is CASPKRLAGAVYNEQFF. The CDR3 DNA reads as TGTGCCAGCCCTAAGAGGCTAGCGGGGGCCGTTTACAATGAGCAGTTCTTC.

This chain connects TRBV6-6 to TRBJ2-1; no clear D. This CDR3 contains 15 residues. Trimming removed 6 bases at V and 2 bases at J, with 14 bases between. Looked up from germline, CDR1 is MNHNY and CDR2 is SVGAGI (reference sequence). For the CDR3, the DNA is TGTGCCAGCAGCCCGATAGTGTCGGCCTACAATGAGCAGTTCTTC. Translating gives CASSPIVSAYNEQFF.

This clonotype was detected ten times or more. V gene TRBV10-1 combines with J gene TRBJ2-3; either TRBD1 or TRBD2 may supply D (5 bases each). There are 15 residues in the CDR3. Germline V gene lookup returns CDR1 WNHNN and CDR2 SYGVQD (reference sequence). V was clipped by 4 bases and J by 1 base, with 12 bases between them. The CDR3 nucleotides are TGCGCCAGCAGTGCCCTAGTGGGGGGCACAGATACGCAGTATTTT. This gives the protein CASSALVGGTDTQYF.

The rearrangement joins TRBV29-1 to TRBJ2-1; the D call may be TRBD1 or TRBD2 (6 bases each). The V end was cut by 2 bases, the J end by 0 bases, with 11 bases between. The CDR3 sequence is 15 residues long. Germline-derived CDR1 and CDR2 are SQVTM and ANQGSEA. CDR3 DNA: TGCAGCGTTGAAAGGGGGGCCCTCTCCTACAATGAGCAGTTCTTC. It translates to CSVERGALSYNEQFF.

This clonotype was counted many times. This chain links TRBV29-1 with TRBJ2-2; D call uncertain. Germline CDR1 reads SQVTM; CDR2 reads ANQGSEA. Trimming took 5 bases from V and 3 from J, leaving 25 bases between them. The CDR3 sequence is 18 residues long. The CDR3 DNA is TGCAGCGTTATGTCCCCTATTTGGTCTGAGGACGACACCGGGGAGCTGTTTTTT. It translates to CSVMSPIWSEDDTGELFF.

V gene TRBV29-1 combines with J gene TRBJ2-1, with 13 bases that match TRBD2. V lost 5 bases and J lost 0; bases outside the gene matches: 4. CDR1 is SQVTM, CDR2 ANQGSEA, per germline. This CDR3 contains 16 residues. The chain's CDR3 is CSVQGTSGNSYNEQFF. In DNA, the CDR3 is TGCAGCGTTCAAGGGACTAGCGGGAACTCCTACAATGAGCAGTTCTTC.

This clonotype was seen ten or more times. The V gene is TRBV28, the J gene TRBJ2-7; a possible D gene is TRBD1 (5 bases). The CDR3 is 15 amino acids. CDR1 and CDR2 (germline): MDHEN, SYDVKM. V lost 2 bases and J 1 base, leaving 12 bases between the germline ends. The CDR3 region has the DNA TGTGCCAGCAGTTTAGGCAGGGCCGATTCCTACGAGCAGTACTTC. It is translated as CASSLGRADSYEQYF.

This clonotype was recorded at least ten times. The CDR3 coding sequence is TGTGCCAGCAGCTTAGCAGACGGATACACAGATACGCAGTATTTT. Translating gives CASSLADGYTDTQYF. J is TRBJ2-3 and V is TRBV7-6; D is unclear. Germline CDR1 and CDR2: SGHVS and FNYEAQ. This CDR3 has 15 amino acids. V gave up 0 bases and J gave up 2 bases, with 9 bases separating them. The full variable domain, rest sourced from reference TRBV7-6 and TRBJ2-3, is GAGVSQSPRYKVTKRGQDVALRCDPISGHVSLYWYRQALGQGPEFLTYFNYEAQQDKSGLPNDRFSAERPEGSISTLTIQRTEQRDSAMYRCASSLADGYTDTQYFGPGTRLTVL.

This clonotype was detected many times. The V and J genes are TRBV28 and TRBJ2-1, with 8 bases fitting TRBD2. CDR3 length: 15 residues. Germline loops: CDR1 MDHEN, CDR2 SYDVKM. With 5 bases clipped from V and 5 bases from J, the junction kept 8 bases outside the gene matches. The CDR3 loop reads CASSQGLAVHNEQFF. In DNA form, the CDR3 reads TGTGCCAGCAGTCAAGGACTAGCTGTGCACAATGAGCAGTTCTTC.

This clonotype was found many times. The chain couples TRBV13 to TRBJ2-7; no definite D call. Germline V CDR1 and CDR2: PRHDT, FYEKMQ (reference sequence). The CDR3 extends over 12 amino acids. The V and J ends lost 5 bases and 1 base respectively, with 6 bases between them. DNA of the CDR3: TGTGCCAGCAGCCGACAATCCTACGAGCAGTACTTC. This codes for CASSRQSYEQYF.

This clonotype was detected many times. This chain joins TRBV6-5 and TRBJ1-4; D might be TRBD1 (5 bases). The ends were cut back, 7 bases at V and 0 bases at J, with 12 bases in the middle. The germline V gene has CDR1 MNHEY and CDR2 SVGAGI. CDR3 length: 15 residues. As DNA, the CDR3 is TGTGCCAGCACCCGAGGAGGGGCAACTAATGAAAAACTGTTTTTT. Amino acid sequence: CASTRGGATNEKLFF.

This clonotype was recorded at least ten times. The V gene is TRBV4-1, the J gene TRBJ2-7; 11 bases align to TRBD2. The J segment lost 0 bases and the V segment lost 0 bases, leaving 7 bases of the junction unmatched. The CDR3 runs to 18 residues. From germline, CDR1 is MGHRA and CDR2 YSYEKL. As DNA, the CDR3 is TGCGCCAGCAGCCAAGAGGGGGGACTAGCGGTAAGCTCCTACGAGCAGTACTTC. Amino acid sequence: CASSQEGGLAVSSYEQYF.

This clonotype was observed a few times. J is TRBJ2-7 and V is TRBV9; 9 nucleotides align to TRBD1. In germline, CDR1 is SGDLS, CDR2 YYNGEE. CDR3 size: 14 residues. V lost 0 bases to trimming and J lost 4 bases; unmatched junction nucleotides: 2. The CDR3 DNA is TGTGCCAGCAGCGTAGAACAGGGGGCTTACGAGCAGTACTTC. This sequence encodes CASSVEQGAYEQYF.